This entry concerns a single TCR beta chain. Assay used: immunoSEQ multiplex PCR; TCRdb lists only in-frame clones, some missing. In the table there are approximately 350,000 clones, around 90% of which are singletons. Treatment of the sample: around 19 received Ad26.COV2.S at low or high dose, single or two shots; about 5 received placebo; per-sample allocation not given. Repertoires come from day 63 after the first vaccine or placebo injection. The record originates from a study of Ad26.COV2.S vaccination and SARS-CoV-2 variants. This CDR3 is built from 13 residues. CDR1 MNHEY and CDR2 SVGAGI come from the germline V gene. The ends were cut back, 4 bases at V and 2 bases at J, with 8 bases in the middle.

The material sequenced was peripheral blood, taken in a trial of Ad26.COV2.S vaccine versus placebo. This TCR was recovered from a person aged 18-65 years who received the Ad26.COV2.S COVID-19 vaccine or a placebo. The chain is built from TRBV6-5 and TRBJ1-2; TRBD1 might be the D (5 bases). The CDR3 coding sequence is TGTGCCAGCAGTTCGACAGAAAACTATGGCTACACCTTC. Translated: CASSSTENYGYTF.